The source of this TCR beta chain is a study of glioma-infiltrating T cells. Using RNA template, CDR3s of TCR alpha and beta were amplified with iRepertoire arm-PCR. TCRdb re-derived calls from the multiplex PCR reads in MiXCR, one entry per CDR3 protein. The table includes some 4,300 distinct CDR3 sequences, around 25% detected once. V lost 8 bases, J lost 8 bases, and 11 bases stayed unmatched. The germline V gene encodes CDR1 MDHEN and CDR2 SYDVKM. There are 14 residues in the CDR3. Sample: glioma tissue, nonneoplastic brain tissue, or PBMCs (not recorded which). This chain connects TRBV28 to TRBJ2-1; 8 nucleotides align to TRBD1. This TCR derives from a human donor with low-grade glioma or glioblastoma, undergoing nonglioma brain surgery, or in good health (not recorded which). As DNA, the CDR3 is TGTGCCAGCTGGGACCCGGGACAGGAAGATGAGCAGTTCTTC. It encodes CASWDPGQEDEQFF.